A single sample is the source of the 20 T cell receptor beta chains below, sequenced in a study of molecular identifiers for immune sequencing clone quantification. Via MiXCR, TCRdb re-called the PCR reads, giving one row per CDR3 protein. Here the sample spans roughly 630,000 distinct CDR3 sequences, over 25% being singletons. The material sequenced was naive CD8+ T cells from blood, with Jurkat cell RNA spiked in. Indicated subset: FACS-sorted CD8+CD4-CCR7+CD45RA+ naive T cells. These receptors all stem from a human donor in good health. Some libraries in this study had Jurkat cell RNA spiked in.

This clonotype has more than one count but fewer than ten. CDR3 loop: CASSPVMAKGGETQYF. Written as DNA, the CDR3 is TGTGCCAGCAGCCCCGTGATGGCGAAGGGCGGGGAGACCCAGTACTTC. The V and J genes are TRBV27 and TRBJ2-5; perhaps TRBD2 as D (5 bases). V gave up 6 bases and J gave up 5 bases, with 22 bases separating them. The germline V gene encodes CDR1 MNHEY and CDR2 SMNVEV (reference sequence). The CDR3 extends over 16 amino acids.

With respect to this clonotype: This may be a read error, as it is one base from a much larger clone. V gene TRBV3-1 combines with J gene TRBJ2-3; the match to TRBD2 covers 13 bases. The V segment lost 8 bases and the J segment 5 bases; nucleotides outside the gene matches: 7. Germline values: CDR1 LGHDT, CDR2 YNNKEL (reference sequence). The CDR3 spans 15 residues. The DNA of the CDR3 is TGTGCCAGCGGCCCAACTAGCGGGAGGGGAGATACGCAGTATTTT. Amino acids: CASGPTSGRGDTQYF.

A remark on this clonotype: This may arise from a read error, as a much more abundant clone is one base away. The chain joins TRBV30 to TRBJ2-2; D is unclear. Germline V gives CDR1 GTSNPN, CDR2 SVGIG (reference sequence). V gave up 4 bases and J gave up 6 bases, with 18 bases separating them. This CDR3 spans 15 amino acids. The CDR3 region has the DNA TGTGCCTGGATCTCCGTGGGCGTTGTCCCCGGGGAGCTGTTTTTT. Protein: CAWISVGVVPGELFF.

Points on this clonotype: This may stem from a read error, because a much larger clone lies one nucleotide away. The missing conserved phenylalanine or tryptophan at the end of this CDR3 makes a read error likely. J is TRBJ2-3 and V is TRBV20-1; perhaps TRBD2 as D (6 bases). V lost 5 bases, J lost 0 bases, and 15 bases lay in between. The CDR3 loop spans 15 amino acids. Germline V gives CDR1 DFQATT, CDR2 SNEGSKA (reference sequence). The CDR3 loop is CSAARAGSSTDTQYL. The CDR3 DNA reads as TGCAGTGCTGCTCGTGCGGGGTCTAGCACAGATACGCAGTATTTA.

In this sample, this clonotype turned up once. A read error may explain this, as a much larger clone is one base away. V is TRBV5-3 and J is TRBJ2-1; 14 nucleotides agree with TRBD2. TRBV5-3 is sorted into the ORF group, with uncertain function. The CDR3 runs to 15 residues. CDR3 sequence: CASGPGLAGDNEQFF. CDR3 coding DNA: TGCGCCAGCGGCCCGGGACTAGCGGGGGACAATGAGCAGTTCTTC.

Of note for this clonotype: Possible read error: a much larger clone is one base away. This chain uses TRBV7-9 with TRBJ2-3; D may correspond to TRBD1 or TRBD2 (7 bases each). Deletions cut 4 bases from V and 0 bases from J, with 14 bases between. The CDR3 contains 16 residues. The germline V gene has CDR1 SEHNR and CDR2 FQNEAQ (reference sequence). DNA of the CDR3: TGTGCCAGCAGCTCAGCGGGACAGATGAGCACAGATACGCAGTATTTT. This encodes CASSSAGQMSTDTQYF.

This clonotype has just a few counts. The V gene is TRBV28, the J gene TRBJ2-3, with 7 bases that match TRBD2. The CDR3 is 16 residues long. The V and J ends lost 6 bases and 3 bases, in that order; junction bases with no gene match: 12. Germline V gene sequence: CDR1 MDHEN, CDR2 SYDVKM. The CDR3 region has the DNA TGTGCCAGCAGGAGCGGGGTCTCATTGCGTACAGATACGCAGTATTTT. This sequence encodes CASRSGVSLRTDTQYF.

As to this clonotype: A much larger clone is a single base away; this may be a read error. The chain combines TRBV4-3 with TRBJ1-1, with D tentatively TRBD1 (6 bases). From germline, CDR1 is LGHNA and CDR2 YSLEER. This CDR3 is built from 17 residues. The CDR3 bases are TGCGCCAGCAGCCGCGGTTGGGGGGGCCCACTGAACGCTGAAGCTTTCTTT. This codes for CASSRGWGGPLNAEAFF.

Concerning this clonotype itself: This may be a read error, as it is one base from a much larger clone. The chain uses TRBV5-1 and TRBJ1-6; D gene uncertain. The CDR3 consists of 15 residues. CDR1 is SGHRS and CDR2 is YFSETQ in the germline V gene. With 2 bases removed from V and 8 bases from J, the gap between germline ends came to 14 bases. CDR3 nucleotide sequence: TGCGCCAGCAGCTTCCCCGGGTGGCTAGATTCACCCCTCCACTTT. Protein sequence: CASSFPGWLDSPLHF.

Concerning this clonotype: A read error may explain this, as a much larger clone is one base away. This sequence joins TRBV7-9 and TRBJ2-5; no clear D gene. This CDR3 has 11 amino acids. Germline V gene lookup returns CDR1 SEHNR and CDR2 FQNEAQ (reference sequence). The V gene lost 3 bases and the J gene lost 4 bases, with 3 bases spanning the gap. The CDR3 loop is CASSFIETQYF. CDR3 DNA: TGTGCCAGCAGCTTCATAGAGACCCAGTACTTC.

V is TRBV7-9 and J is TRBJ1-3; D is unclear. The CDR3 consists of 16 residues. Germline V gene data show CDR1 as SEHNR and CDR2 as FQNEAQ (reference sequence). V dropped 4 bases and J dropped 0 bases, with 13 bases sitting between them. The DNA of the CDR3 is TGTGCCAGCAGCTCCTCCTTCGGGCTCTCTGGAAACACCATATATTTT. As protein: CASSSSFGLSGNTIYF.

This clonotype came up many times. The CDR3 is CASSLPTGVYEQYF. CDR3 bases: TGTGCCAGCAGCTTACCGACAGGGGTGTACGAGCAGTACTTC. This chain connects TRBV7-9 to TRBJ2-7; the match to TRBD1 covers 8 bases. Trimming cost V 2 bases and J 4 bases; bases outside gene matches: 4. The CDR3 covers 14 residues. Germline values: CDR1 SEHNR, CDR2 FQNEAQ (reference sequence).

The chain couples TRBV20-1 to TRBJ2-3; 8 bases are shared with TRBD1. Germline V CDR1 and CDR2: DFQATT, SNEGSKA (reference sequence). Trimming at V came to 3 bases and at J to 6 bases, leaving 11 bases not matched to a gene. The CDR3 covers 15 residues. Written as DNA, the CDR3 is TGCAGTGCTAGTATGGATGACAGGGGTACGGATACGCAGTATTTT. This sequence encodes CSASMDDRGTDTQYF.

This clonotype showed up just a few times. V and J are TRBV7-9 and TRBJ1-6, with D perhaps matching TRBD1 (6 bases). The CDR3 length is 15 residues. V was trimmed by 1 base and J by 7 bases, leaving 11 bases between them. From germline, CDR1 is SEHNR and CDR2 FQNEAQ (reference sequence). The CDR3 DNA follows: TGTGCCAGCAGCTTAGACAGGGTGGGGAATTCACCCCTCCACTTT. It codes for CASSLDRVGNSPLHF.

Points on this clonotype: Given a much more abundant clone one base away, this may be a read error. This rearrangement joins TRBV5-1 to TRBJ2-3; tentatively, D is TRBD1 (5 bases). Germline loops: CDR1 SGHRS, CDR2 YFSETQ. The CDR3 is made up of 13 amino acids. The DNA for the CDR3 is TGCGCCAGCCCTACTGCGAGCACAGGTACGCAGTATTTT. Translating it yields CASPTASTGTQYF.

On this clonotype: A much larger clone differs by one base, so this may be a read error. V gene TRBV4-3 combines with J gene TRBJ2-7; possibly TRBD2 for D (6 bases). The CDR3 totals 15 residues. Germline V gene lookup returns CDR1 LGHNA and CDR2 YSLEER. V was clipped by 0 bases and J by 3 bases, with 12 bases between them. The CDR3 is CASSQESGRVYEQYF. The CDR3 coding sequence is TGCGCCAGCAGCCAAGAGTCCGGGAGAGTCTACGAGCAGTACTTC.

This clonotype occurred many times. Written as DNA, the CDR3 is TGTGCCAGCAGCTTAGGTTACGGCCTCAATCAGCCCCAGCATTTT. This sequence encodes CASSLGYGLNQPQHF. V and J are TRBV7-2 and TRBJ1-5; D remains ambiguous. The CDR3 is 15 amino acids. The germline V gene encodes CDR1 SGHTA and CDR2 FQGNSA. V lost 1 base, J lost 3 bases, and 10 bases lay in between.

The table lists this clonotype with many counts. The J gene is TRBJ2-5, the V gene TRBV7-6; D is unclear. V was clipped by 2 bases and J by 4 bases, with 11 bases between them. Germline values: CDR1 SGHVS, CDR2 FNYEAQ. The CDR3 is made up of 14 amino acids. The CDR3 DNA is TGTGCCAGCAGCTTATTAGAGGAGCCAGAGACCCAGTACTTC. Translation: CASSLLEEPETQYF.

In nucleotides, the CDR3 is TGTGCCAGCAGTGTAGCGGCCACCTACGAGCAGTACTTC. Translating it yields CASSVAATYEQYF. The J gene is TRBJ2-7, the V gene TRBV27; perhaps TRBD2 as D (6 bases). Trimming took 5 bases from V and 2 from J, leaving 10 bases between them. The CDR3 is 13 amino acids. Per germline, CDR1 MNHEY and CDR2 SMNVEV (reference sequence).

This chain uses TRBV24-1 with TRBJ1-2; D is uncertain. The germline gives CDR1 KGHDR, CDR2 SFDVKD. The CDR3 is 14 residues long. The V end was cut by 2 bases, the J end by 4 bases, with 10 bases between. The CDR3 bases are TGTGCCACCAGTGATTCATCGATGACCTATGGCTACACCTTC. Its protein product is CATSDSSMTYGYTF.